The clone carrying this T cell receptor (beta chain) was seen just once. The source of the sample is a study of blood T cell repertoires in COVID-19. Repertoires were generated with immunoSEQ multiplex PCR, while TCRdb's copy carries only in-frame clones and drops some. The repertoire holds 130,000 or so clones, with roughly 88% as singletons. This receptor was taken from a woman aged 55 to 70 with acute or convalescent COVID-19. Source material: peripheral blood.

This chain's CDR3 is CASSFQGAGEKLFF. In DNA, the CDR3 is TGTGCCAGCAGCTTCCAGGGGGCGGGTGAAAAACTGTTTTTT. The chain links TRBV7-9 to TRBJ1-4, with 8 bases matching TRBD1. Germline V gene data show CDR1 as SEHNR and CDR2 as FQNEAQ (reference sequence). This CDR3 has 14 residues. V was pared by 3 bases and J by 7 bases, with 4 bases of the junction left unmatched.